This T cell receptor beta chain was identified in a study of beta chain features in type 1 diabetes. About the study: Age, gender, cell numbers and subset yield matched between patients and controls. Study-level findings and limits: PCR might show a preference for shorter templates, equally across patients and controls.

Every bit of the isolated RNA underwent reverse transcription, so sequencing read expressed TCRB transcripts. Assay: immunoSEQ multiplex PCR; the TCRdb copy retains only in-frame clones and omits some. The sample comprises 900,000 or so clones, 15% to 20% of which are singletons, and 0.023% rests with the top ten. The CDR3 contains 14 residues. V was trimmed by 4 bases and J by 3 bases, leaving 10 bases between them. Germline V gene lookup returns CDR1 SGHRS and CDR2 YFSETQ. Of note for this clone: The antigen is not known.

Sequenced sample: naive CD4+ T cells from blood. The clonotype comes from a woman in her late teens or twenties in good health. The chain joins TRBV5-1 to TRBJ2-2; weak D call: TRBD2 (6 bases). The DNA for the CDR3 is TGCGCCAGCAGCCTAGCGACGGACACCGGGGAGCTGTTTTTT. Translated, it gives CASSLATDTGELFF.